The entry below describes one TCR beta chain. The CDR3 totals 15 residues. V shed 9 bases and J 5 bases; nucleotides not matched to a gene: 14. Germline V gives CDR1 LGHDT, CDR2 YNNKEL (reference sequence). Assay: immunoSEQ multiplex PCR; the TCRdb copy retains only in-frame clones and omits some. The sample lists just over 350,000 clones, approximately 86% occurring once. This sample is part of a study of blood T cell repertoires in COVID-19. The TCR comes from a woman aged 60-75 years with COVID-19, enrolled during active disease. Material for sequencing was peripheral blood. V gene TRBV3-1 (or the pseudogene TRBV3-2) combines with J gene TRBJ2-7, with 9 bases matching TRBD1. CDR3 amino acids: CARRGIGTGWNEQYF. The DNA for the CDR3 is TGTGCCAGACGGGGTATCGGGACAGGGTGGAACGAGCAGTACTTC.